Shown below are 25 T cell receptor beta chains from a single sample sequenced in a study of cytomegalovirus exposure and HLA in healthy donors. The PCR made use of 60 Vbeta and 13 Jbeta primers. TCRdb's table, derived via immunoSEQ multiplex PCR, lists solely in-frame clones and lacks some. The table has 95,000 or so clones, just under 70% seen once. The sequenced sample consisted of PBMCs. The receptors come from a woman aged 45-59 years in good health and CMV-seropositive.

The V and J genes are TRBV28 and TRBJ1-5, with 7 positions matching TRBD1. This CDR3 has 15 residues. Trimming cost V 6 bases and J 5 bases; bases outside gene matches: 10. Germline loops: CDR1 MDHEN, CDR2 SYDVKM. The CDR3 region has the DNA TGTGCCAGCAGGGCCGCAACAGGGGCGTATCAGCCCCAGCATTTT. Encoded protein: CASRAATGAYQPQHF.

The chain joins TRBV19 to TRBJ2-6; 7 bases align to TRBD1. There are 19 residues in the CDR3. Germline V gene sequence: CDR1 LNHDA, CDR2 SQIVND (reference sequence). The junction had 12 bases not matched to a gene; V was cut back by 4 bases and J by 0 bases. The CDR3 spells CASSKVSTGFSSGANVLTF. In DNA form, the CDR3 reads TGTGCCAGTAGTAAGGTCTCGACAGGGTTTAGCTCTGGGGCCAACGTCCTGACTTTC.

V and J are TRBV18 and TRBJ2-5, with 7 bases fitting TRBD1. The better agreement between TRBJ2-7 and the DNA end casts doubt on the J call. This CDR3 region has 14 residues. Per germline, CDR1 KGHSH and CDR2 LQKENI. The CDR3 DNA follows: TGTGCCAGCTCACCGACAGGGAACTCCTACGAGCAGTACTTC. Protein: CASSPTGNSYEQYF.

This clone was found a few times. The gene calls are TRBV4-3 and TRBJ2-5, with D perhaps TRBD2 (6 bases). The V end lost 1 base, the J end lost 4 bases, and 10 bases lay between the germline ends. Germline V gene data show CDR1 as LGHNA and CDR2 as YSLEER. This CDR3 spans 14 amino acids. The CDR3: CASSQVGGVETQYF. The CDR3 bases are TGCGCCAGCAGCCAAGTCGGGGGTGTAGAGACCCAGTACTTC.

Here the CDR3 reads CASSESLSYTF. DNA of the CDR3: TGTGCCAGCAGTGAATCTCTTAGCTACACCTTC. The chain combines TRBV2 with TRBJ1-2; D gene ambiguous. V was trimmed by 2 bases and J by 9 bases, leaving 7 bases between them. Germline V gives CDR1 SNHLY, CDR2 FYNNEI. CDR3 size: 11 residues.

The chain combines TRBV28 with TRBJ1-2; D call uncertain. Germline lookup yields CDR1 MDHEN and CDR2 SYDVKM. CDR3 length equals 15 residues. V was clipped by 2 bases and J by 5 bases, with 15 bases between them. The CDR3 DNA is TGTGCCAGCAGTTTACTGGGCGGGATCGGGTATGGCTACACCTTC. Its protein product is CASSLLGGIGYGYTF.

This chain links TRBV7-8 with TRBJ1-1; perhaps TRBD1 as D (6 bases). Germline assignment: CDR1 SGHVS and CDR2 FQNEAQ. Trimming pared 2 bases from V and 5 bases from J, leaving 18 bases between. The CDR3 sequence is 16 residues long. CDR3 sequence reads: CASSLRAGGAMTEAFF. In DNA, the CDR3 is TGTGCCAGCAGCTTAAGGGCGGGGGGCGCAATGACTGAAGCTTTCTTT.

The rearrangement joins TRBV30 to TRBJ1-1; no clear D gene. The CDR3 runs to 15 residues. In germline, CDR1 is GTSNPN, CDR2 SVGIG (reference sequence). The germline V and J ends were trimmed by 1 base and 0 bases, with 12 bases remaining between them. The CDR3 DNA reads TGTGCCTGGAGTGGATTTAGCAGCTTGAACACTGAAGCTTTCTTT. It translates to CAWSGFSSLNTEAFF.

By share, this clone counts as hyperexpanded (1% or more). The rearrangement uses TRBV7-3 and TRBJ2-3, with D perhaps TRBD1 (6 bases). Trimming removed 4 bases at V and 2 bases at J, with 10 bases between. Germline values: CDR1 SGHTA, CDR2 FQGTGA. The length of the CDR3 is 14 residues. The chain's CDR3 is CASSSGQFTDTQYF. In DNA form, the CDR3 reads TGTGCCAGCAGCTCAGGACAGTTCACAGATACGCAGTATTTT.

CDR3 residues: CATSGQGTYNEQFF. The CDR3 DNA reads as TGTGCCACCTCGGGACAGGGGACCTACAATGAGCAGTTCTTC. The V and J genes are TRBV6-6 and TRBJ2-1; 10 bases are shared with TRBD1. CDR3 length equals 14 residues. The germline CDR1 and CDR2 sequences are MNHNY and SVGAGI (reference sequence). V was clipped by 10 bases and J by 2 bases; unmatched bases: 5.

V is TRBV19 and J is TRBJ2-3; tentative D call: TRBD2 (6 bases). This CDR3 comprises 12 residues. CDR1 and CDR2 from the germline V gene are LNHDA and SQIVND (reference sequence). Trimming took off 3 bases at V and 6 bases at J, with 7 bases between the two ends. This chain's CDR3 is CASSIGGDTQYF. The CDR3 DNA reads TGTGCCAGTAGTATCGGAGGGGATACGCAGTATTTT.

The chain recombines TRBV9 with TRBJ2-2, with TRBD2 identical over 7 bases. CDR1 and CDR2 from the germline V gene are SGDLS and YYNGEE. After removal of 0 bases from V and 5 bases from J, the junction contained 4 bases not matched to a gene. The length of the CDR3 is 15 residues. The CDR3 bases are TGTGCCAGCAGCGTAGTTGGGGGGGTGACCGGGGAGCTGTTTTTT. This gives the protein CASSVVGGVTGELFF.

The chain is built from TRBV10-3 and TRBJ2-1, with TRBD2 matching 8 bases. V was clipped by 9 bases and J by 8 bases; unmatched bases: 9. Germline V lookup: CDR1 ENHRY, CDR2 SYGVKD. This CDR3 comprises 13 residues. The CDR3 protein is CAISSGSEDEQFF. CDR3 DNA: TGTGCCATTTCCAGCGGGAGTGAGGATGAGCAGTTCTTC.

The rearrangement links TRBV7-8 to TRBJ2-7, with 11 bases lining up with TRBD2. Germline trimming cut 1 base from V and 6 bases from J; bases unmatched to any gene: 5. CDR3 size: 15 residues. The germline V gene has CDR1 SGHVS and CDR2 FQNEAQ. For the CDR3, the DNA is TGTGCCAGCAGCTTAGGAACTAGCGGGAGTTCCGAGCAGTACTTC. Its translation: CASSLGTSGSSEQYF.

This rearrangement joins TRBV6-6 to TRBJ1-2; D ambiguous. Trimming took off 5 bases at V and 4 bases at J, with 11 bases between the two ends. Looked up from germline, CDR1 is MNHNY and CDR2 is SVGAGI (reference sequence). The CDR3 has 13 amino acids. CDR3 DNA: TGTGCCAGCAGTCGCCAAAACACCTATGGCTACACCTTC. Protein sequence: CASSRQNTYGYTF.

This clone was recorded a few times. This chain links TRBV10-3 with TRBJ1-6; 7 bases match TRBD1. CDR1 and CDR2 from the germline V gene are ENHRY and SYGVKD. The length of the CDR3 is 15 residues. V shed 6 bases, J shed 6 bases, and the junction held 8 bases outside the gene matches. CDR3 residues: CAISDRQGFNSPLHF. The CDR3 DNA follows: TGTGCCATCAGCGACAGACAGGGCTTTAATTCACCCCTCCACTTT.

The rearrangement joins TRBV6-5 to TRBJ2-7, with TRBD1 matching over 9 bases. CDR1 MNHEY and CDR2 SVGAGI come from the germline V gene. The CDR3 loop spans 13 amino acids. With V trimmed by 6 bases and J by 6 bases, 6 bases remained unmatched. DNA of the CDR3: TGTGCCAGCAGGCGGACAGGGGTAGGCGAGCAGTACTTC. Amino acid sequence: CASRRTGVGEQYF.

The V and J genes are TRBV5-6 and TRBJ1-5; TRBD1 aligns across 8 bases. Losses at the gene ends were 4 bases for V and 5 bases for J; bases not matched to a gene: 11. The germline CDR1 and CDR2 sequences are SGHDT and YYEEEE. The CDR3 spans 16 residues. The CDR3: CASSRSNRGNYQPQHF. The CDR3 bases are TGTGCCAGCAGCCGGTCTAACAGGGGGAATTATCAGCCCCAGCATTTT.

This clone has a handful of counts. The chain joins TRBV29-1 to TRBJ2-3; TRBD2 matches at 7 bases. The CDR3 is 22 residues long. The ends lost 3 bases at V and 6 bases at J; junction bases unmatched: 33. CDR1 and CDR2 from the germline V gene are SQVTM and ANQGSEA. CDR3 residues: CSVDRTINGLSPSSGSRDTQYF. CDR3 coding DNA: TGCAGCGTTGACAGGACCATTAATGGTCTAAGTCCATCTAGCGGTTCACGGGATACGCAGTATTTT.

V is TRBV6-1 and J is TRBJ2-1; 11 positions agree with TRBD1. The germline CDR1 and CDR2 sequences are MNHNS and SASEGT. V shed 4 bases and J 8 bases; nucleotides not matched to a gene: 10. CDR3 size: 16 residues. The CDR3 DNA reads as TGTGCCAGCAGTGGTCGAGGACAGGGGGCGAGGGATGAGCAGTTCTTC. As protein: CASSGRGQGARDEQFF.

The chain employs TRBV9 and TRBJ1-2; 7 bases map to TRBD1. Germline V gene data show CDR1 as SGDLS and CDR2 as YYNGEE. The CDR3 runs 14 residues. J was trimmed by 3 bases and V by 1 base; bases with no gene match: 3. The CDR3 DNA is TGTGCCAGCAGCGTATCCACAGGGGACTATGGCTACACCTTC. It specifies CASSVSTGDYGYTF.

The chain uses TRBV19 and TRBJ2-7; 7 bases are a match to TRBD1. Unmatched junction bases numbered 9, after V lost 5 bases and J lost 5 bases. From germline, CDR1 is LNHDA and CDR2 SQIVND (reference sequence). The CDR3 is 14 amino acids. DNA of the CDR3: TGTGCCAGTAGTCTCCCCCCCACAGGGGACGAGCAGTACTTC. Its translation is CASSLPPTGDEQYF. Based on the CDR3 plus reference TRBV19 and TRBJ2-7, the full variable domain is DGGITQSPKYLFRKEGQNVTLSCEQNLNHDAMYWYRQDPGQGLRLIYYSQIVNDFQKGDIAEGYSVSREKKESFPLTVTSAQKNPTAFYLCASSLPPTGDEQYFGPGTRLTVT.

This sequence joins TRBV28 and TRBJ2-7, with 9 nucleotides matching TRBD2. The germline gives CDR1 MDHEN, CDR2 SYDVKM. The CDR3 length is 16 residues. The trim removed 7 bases at V and 1 base at J, leaving 11 bases unmatched. CDR3 DNA: TGTGCCAGCACTCCGTCTGGGCTAGCGGGGTCCTACGAGCAGTACTTC. Translated, it gives CASTPSGLAGSYEQYF.

The chain carries TRBV5-5 and TRBJ2-7; D gene uncertain. V lost 3 bases to trimming and J lost 7 bases, with 8 bases between them. From germline, CDR1 is SGHKS and CDR2 YYEKEE (reference sequence). The CDR3 has 11 residues. The CDR3 loop is CASSSGGEQYF. CDR3 in DNA: TGTGCCAGCAGCTCGGGTGGGGAGCAGTACTTC.

The rearrangement joins TRBV6-6 to TRBJ1-2; a possible D gene is TRBD1 (6 bases). The CDR3 contains 14 residues. CDR1 is MNHNY, CDR2 SVGAGI, per germline (reference sequence). V was clipped by 6 bases and J by 5 bases, with 16 bases between them. The CDR3 loop reads CASSPGRGIYGYTF. CDR3 coding DNA: TGTGCCAGCAGCCCCGGGAGGGGGATATATGGCTACACCTTC.